These 25 T cell receptor beta chains originate from one sample sequenced in a study of T cell repertoires in cytomegalovirus infection. For these TCRs, the target antigens are not known. TCRdb re-called the reads with MiXCR, one entry per CDR3 protein. The repertoire holds around 540,000 distinct CDR3 sequences, with more than 30% as singletons. The sample was cultured PBMCs, taken from culture after CMV antigen stimulation. These receptors were collected from a human donor in good health (CMV status not recorded). Some clones in this sample may be carry-over from other donors' samples.

CDR3 DNA: TGTGCCAGCAGGTCCCCTGGGGAGCAGGATACGCAGTATTTT. Amino acid sequence: CASRSPGEQDTQYF. The chain uses TRBV28 and TRBJ2-3; TRBD2 might be the D (5 bases). Deletions cut 6 bases from V and 6 bases from J, with 16 bases between. CDR3 length: 14 amino acids. Looked up from germline, CDR1 is MDHEN and CDR2 is SYDVKM.

The chain joins TRBV27 to TRBJ1-2; D gene unclear. This CDR3 comprises 14 residues. Trimming shortened V by 3 bases and J by 1 base, and 9 bases separated the two germline ends. Germline V lookup: CDR1 MNHEY, CDR2 SMNVEV (reference sequence). The CDR3 is CASSLSRFNYGYTF. In DNA, the CDR3 is TGTGCCAGCAGTTTGTCCCGATTTAACTATGGCTACACCTTC.

The gene calls are TRBV11-2 and TRBJ1-1; D is unclear. This CDR3 is 13 amino acids long. Trimming pared 5 bases from V and 8 bases from J, leaving 15 bases between. Germline V gene data show CDR1 as SGHAT and CDR2 as FQNNGV. CDR3 residues: CASSKIGWLEAFF. The CDR3 coding sequence is TGTGCCAGCAGCAAGATTGGGTGGCTCGAAGCTTTCTTT.

This clonotype was picked up many times. The V and J genes are TRBV7-2 and TRBJ2-5; 7 bases are shared with TRBD2. Germline CDR1 SGHTA, CDR2 FQGNSA. The J segment lost 4 bases and the V segment lost 5 bases, leaving 19 bases of the junction unmatched. This CDR3 contains 18 residues. The CDR3 DNA reads as TGTGCCAGCAGCCCACGACTAAGGCTAGCGGAGCCGGTAGAGACCCAGTACTTC. Residues: CASSPRLRLAEPVETQYF.

The CDR3 bases are TGTGCCAGTAGTATGTGGGGACTAGCGGGAGGCAATGAGCAGTTCTTC. Protein sequence: CASSMWGLAGGNEQFF. This chain uses TRBV19 with TRBJ2-1; TRBD2 matches 15 bases. Trimming removed 3 bases from V and 6 bases from J; junction bases left unmatched: 3. The CDR3 has 16 amino acids. CDR1 and CDR2 (germline): LNHDA, SQIVND (reference sequence). Combining the CDR3 with reference TRBV19 and TRBJ2-1 gives the whole variable domain DGGITQSPKYLFRKEGQNVTLSCEQNLNHDAMYWYRQDPGQGLRLIYYSQIVNDFQKGDIAEGYSVSREKKESFPLTVTSAQKNPTAFYLCASSMWGLAGGNEQFFGPGTRLTVL.

This clonotype was found once. The rearrangement joins TRBV29-1 to TRBJ2-6; 9 nucleotides match TRBD1. V shed 1 base and J 0 bases; nucleotides not matched to a gene: 4. This CDR3 contains 17 residues. CDR1 and CDR2 (germline): SQVTM, ANQGSEA. The DNA for the CDR3 is TGCAGCGTTGAAGGGACAGGGGCTTTCTCTGGGGCCAACGTCCTGACTTTC. Its protein product is CSVEGTGAFSGANVLTF.

In its sample, this clonotype was seen once. The V call is TRBV12-3 or TRBV12-4, the J call TRBJ1-1, with D unclear. The CDR3 sequence is 15 residues long. The germline V and J ends were trimmed by 6 bases and 3 bases, with 17 bases remaining between them. The DNA of the CDR3 is TGTGCCAGCAGCCGGTCGGGGTTTAGCGACACTGAAGCTTTCTTT. Its translation is CASSRSGFSDTEAFF.

The chain combines TRBV2 with TRBJ2-1; a weak D match, TRBD2 (5 bases). V lost 1 base and J lost 6, with 19 bases in between. This CDR3 has 17 amino acids. Germline V CDR1 and CDR2: SNHLY, FYNNEI. CDR3 amino acids: CASSEEGLPVESNEQFF. The CDR3, as DNA: TGTGCCAGCAGTGAAGAAGGACTCCCCGTCGAGTCCAATGAGCAGTTCTTC.

V usage is TRBV27 and J usage is TRBJ1-4; D might be TRBD1 (5 bases). CDR1 and CDR2 (germline): MNHEY, SMNVEV (reference sequence). The ends were cut back, 6 bases at V and 3 bases at J, with 5 bases in the middle. CDR3 size: 12 residues. Here the CDR3 reads CASRGPNEKLFF. In nucleotides, the CDR3 is TGTGCCAGCAGGGGACCTAATGAAAAACTGTTTTTT. The complete variable domain, with remaining parts taken from reference TRBV27 and TRBJ1-4, reads EAQVTQNPRYLITVTGKKLTVTCSQNMNHEYMSWYRQDPGLGLRQIYYSMNVEVTDKGDVPEGYKVSRKEKRNFPLILESPSPNQTSLYFCASRGPNEKLFFGSGTQLSVL.

The sample holds a few counts of this clonotype. The chain has TRBV5-1 and TRBJ2-7, with 8 bases fitting TRBD2. CDR3 length: 13 amino acids. Germline V lookup: CDR1 SGHRS, CDR2 YFSETQ. The V gene end was trimmed by 7 bases and the J gene end by 2 bases; junction bases not matched to a gene: 5. The CDR3 coding sequence is TGCGCCAGCCGGGCGGGAGGAACCTACGAGCAGTACTTC. Amino acids: CASRAGGTYEQYF.

This clonotype came up a few times. The rearrangement joins TRBV7-9 to TRBJ2-7, with a possible D match to TRBD2 (6 bases). V lost 4 bases and J lost 3, with 22 bases in between. CDR3 length: 17 amino acids. Germline lookup yields CDR1 SEHNR and CDR2 FQNEAQ (reference sequence). The CDR3 loop is CASSSTGGTLARYEQYF. CDR3 nucleotide sequence: TGTGCCAGCAGCTCGACCGGAGGGACCTTAGCCCGCTACGAGCAGTACTTC. Looking up the rest from reference TRBV7-9 and TRBJ2-7 gives the full variable domain: DTGVSQNPRHKITKRGQNVTFRCDPISEHNRLYWYRQTLGQGPEFLTYFQNEAQLEKSRLLSDRFSAERPKGSFSTLEIQRTEQGDSAMYLCASSSTGGTLARYEQYFGPGTRLTVT.

The chain uses TRBV11-3 and TRBJ2-5, with 12 nucleotides matching TRBD2. The junction had 13 bases not matched to a gene; V was cut back by 3 bases and J by 5 bases. Germline V lookup: CDR1 SGHNT, CDR2 YENEEA. The CDR3 is 18 residues long. The chain's CDR3 is CASSLGSLAGGPGETQYF. The DNA for the CDR3 is TGTGCCAGCAGCTTGGGTTCGCTAGCGGGAGGGCCGGGGGAGACCCAGTACTTC.

This clonotype was seen ten or more times. The V call is TRBV7-8, the J call TRBJ1-5; D is undetermined. In germline, CDR1 is SGHVS, CDR2 FQNEAQ. The ends were cut back, 4 bases at V and 4 bases at J, with 14 bases in the middle. The CDR3 covers 15 residues. The CDR3 spells CASSWARAGNQPQHF. DNA of the CDR3: TGTGCCAGCAGCTGGGCGCGGGCCGGGAATCAGCCCCAGCATTTT.

The chain joins TRBV7-2 to TRBJ2-5; D call uncertain. Trimming removed 4 bases at V and 2 bases at J, with 8 bases between. Germline CDR1 is SGHTA and CDR2 is FQGNSA. The CDR3 runs to 13 residues. Here the CDR3 DNA reads TGTGCCAGCAGCTCTCTCCTTCAAGAGACCCAGTACTTC. Translated: CASSSLLQETQYF.

This clonotype has just a few counts. The rearrangement uses TRBV7-2 and TRBJ1-1, with a possible D match to TRBD1 (6 bases). V lost 6 bases to trimming and J lost 8 bases, with 22 bases between them. The CDR3 extends over 15 amino acids. Germline V gives CDR1 SGHTA, CDR2 FQGNSA. CDR3 nucleotides: TGTGCCAGCAGTCAGTATTCGGGGGCAACAGAAGAAGCTTTCTTT. This encodes CASSQYSGATEEAFF.

V and J are TRBV28 and TRBJ2-5; the D gene is possibly TRBD1 (5 bases). The V gene lost 6 bases and the J gene lost 4 bases, with 18 bases spanning the gap. The CDR3 covers 15 residues. Germline CDR1 MDHEN, CDR2 SYDVKM. The CDR3 DNA sequence: TGTGCCAGCAGGGTAATCCTCAGGGATGCAGAGACCCAGTACTTC. Amino acid sequence: CASRVILRDAETQYF.

This clonotype was seen many times. The chain joins TRBV7-2 to TRBJ2-5, with a possible D match to TRBD2 (7 bases). V lost 3 bases and J lost 5, with 10 bases in between. This CDR3 comprises 13 residues. Germline CDR1 and CDR2: SGHTA and FQGNSA. CDR3 DNA sequence: TGTGCCAGCAGCTTCGGGGGGCTGGAGACCCAGTACTTC. As protein: CASSFGGLETQYF.

This clonotype was observed a handful of times. The chain employs TRBV7-2 and TRBJ2-5; TRBD1 matches 7 bases. Germline assignment: CDR1 SGHTA and CDR2 FQGNSA. Germline trimming cut 11 bases from V and 1 base from J; bases unmatched to any gene: 7. CDR3 length: 13 amino acids. The CDR3 DNA reads as TGTGCCCTGGACAGGCTCCCCCAAGAGACCCAGTACTTC. It specifies CALDRLPQETQYF.

The chain is built from TRBV27 and TRBJ1-1, with D uncertain. Germline lookup yields CDR1 MNHEY and CDR2 SMNVEV (reference sequence). V lost 5 bases to trimming and J lost 1 base, with 23 bases between them. The CDR3 spans 18 residues. This chain's CDR3 is CASSPIFLVGIPNTEAFF. The CDR3 DNA sequence: TGTGCCAGCAGTCCAATATTCCTAGTGGGGATCCCGAACACTGAAGCTTTCTTT.

The CDR3 is CASSAPGTAPGELFF. DNA of the CDR3: TGTGCCAGCAGTGCCCCCGGGACAGCCCCCGGGGAGCTGTTTTTT. The chain employs TRBV6-1 and TRBJ2-2; 7 bases are shared with TRBD1. V trimming: 4 bases; J trimming: 6 bases; junction bases outside the gene matches: 8. In germline, CDR1 is MNHNS, CDR2 SASEGT. The CDR3 extends over 15 amino acids.

Comment on this clonotype: This may stem from a read error, because a much larger clone lies one nucleotide away. The chain is built from TRBV7-9 and TRBJ2-5; D not certain. V lost 1 base, J lost 5 bases, and 5 bases lay in between. The CDR3 contains 12 residues. CDR1 is SEHNR and CDR2 is FQNEAQ in the germline V gene (reference sequence). CDR3 residues: CASSLEIETQYF. CDR3 coding DNA: TGTGCCAGCAGCTTAGAAATTGAGACCCAGTACTTC.

The chain uses TRBV7-2 and TRBJ2-2; D gene unclear. CDR1 is SGHTA, CDR2 FQGNSA, per germline. The CDR3 is 13 residues long. The V and J ends lost 3 bases and 4 bases respectively, with 6 bases between them. CDR3 in DNA: TGTGCCAGCAGCTTGCAGGCCACCGGGGAGCTGTTTTTT. This gives the protein CASSLQATGELFF. The complete variable domain, with remaining parts taken from reference TRBV7-2 and TRBJ2-2, reads GAGVSQSPSNKVTEKGKDVELRCDPISGHTALYWYRQSLGQGLEFLIYFQGNSAPDKSGLPSDRFSAERTGGSVSTLTIQRTQQEDSAVYLCASSLQATGELFFGEGSRLTVL.

This clonotype was seen a few times. The chain carries TRBV7-8 and TRBJ2-7; no reliable D call. CDR3 length: 14 residues. V was trimmed by 5 bases and J by 4 bases, leaving 15 bases between them. CDR1 SGHVS and CDR2 FQNEAQ come from the germline V gene. CDR3 loop: CASSVNLGFYEQYV. In DNA form, the CDR3 reads TGTGCCAGCAGCGTCAATCTGGGCTTTTACGAGCAGTACGTC.

This chain connects TRBV4-1 to TRBJ1-3; tentative D call: TRBD1 (5 bases). The CDR3 covers 15 residues. Germline lookup yields CDR1 MGHRA and CDR2 YSYEKL. V was trimmed by 1 base and J by 0 bases, leaving 7 bases between them. CDR3 protein: CASSQAGSSGNTIYF. CDR3 DNA sequence: TGCGCCAGCAGCCAAGCAGGGAGCTCTGGAAACACCATATATTTT.

This clonotype showed up just a few times. The gene calls are TRBV7-2 and TRBJ2-1, with D perhaps assigned TRBD1 or TRBD2 (5 bases each). Trimming left V 5 bases short and J 0 bases short, with 17 bases between. The CDR3 covers 17 residues. Germline V CDR1 and CDR2: SGHTA, FQGNSA. In DNA, the CDR3 is TGTGCCAGCAGCCCCCCCGAGGGGCAGGGCTCCTACAATGAGCAGTTCTTC. It specifies CASSPPEGQGSYNEQFF.